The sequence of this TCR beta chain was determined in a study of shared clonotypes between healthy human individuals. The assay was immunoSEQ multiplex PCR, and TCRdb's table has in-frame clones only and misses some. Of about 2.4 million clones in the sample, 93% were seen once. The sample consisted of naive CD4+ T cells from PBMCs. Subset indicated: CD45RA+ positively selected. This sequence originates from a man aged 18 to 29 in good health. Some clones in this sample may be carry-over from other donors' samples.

CDR3 nucleotides: TGTGCCAGCAGCCCGGTAGCGGACTCCTACGAGCAGTACTTC. This sequence encodes CASSPVADSYEQYF. The genes are TRBV9 and TRBJ2-7, with D perhaps TRBD2 (6 bases). This CDR3 region has 14 residues. Germline CDR1 is SGDLS and CDR2 is YYNGEE. V lost 4 bases to trimming and J lost 0 bases, with 11 bases between them.